The present T cell receptor beta chain was sequenced within a study of T cells in localized non-small cell lung cancer. Per the germline V gene, CDR1 is MDHEN and CDR2 is SYDVKM. The CDR3 loop spans 14 amino acids. The ends were cut back, 4 bases at V and 6 bases at J, with 13 bases in the middle. This table comes from immunoSEQ multiplex PCR, and its TCRdb copy is limited to in-frame clones, with some not included. The sample has nearly 25,000 clones; about 93% are singletons. The chain is built from TRBV28 and TRBJ1-5, with a tentative D call TRBD1 (6 bases). The TCR sequence derives from a woman aged 35-70 years with stage I lung adenocarcinoma. Sample: peripheral blood, taken before any cancer treatment. The CDR3 spells CASSSRGRVQPQHF. The CDR3 region has the DNA TGTGCCAGCAGTTCGCGGGGGCGGGTTCAGCCCCAGCATTTT.